This entry lists 18 T cell receptor beta chains sequenced from one sample in a study of CD8 T cells in ankylosing spondylitis. No cognate antigen is known for these TCRs. Study-wide results and limits: Characteristic, it appeared, of ankylosing spondylitis blood was a TCR beta motif of about eight highly homologous variants.

TCRdb redid the calling of the 5' RACE reads with MiXCR, one entry per CDR3 protein. Here the sample spans about 330,000 distinct CDR3 sequences, roughly 8% being singletons. The sequenced material came from blood, either unsorted or a sorted T cell fraction (not recorded which). All receptors come from a male donor with ankylosing spondylitis.

There are a few counts of this clonotype. This chain joins TRBV20-1 and TRBJ2-1; D possibly corresponds to TRBD2 (6 bases). From germline, CDR1 is DFQATT and CDR2 SNEGSKA (reference sequence). CDR3 size: 15 residues. The ends were cut back, 5 bases at V and 4 bases at J, with 18 bases in the middle. CDR3 nucleotide sequence: TGCAGTGCTCCCCCGACGCGGGGTGGATACAATGAGCAGTTCTTC. Translated: CSAPPTRGGYNEQFF.

This clonotype was observed a few times. J is TRBJ2-1 and V is TRBV9; D is ambiguous. Germline values: CDR1 SGDLS, CDR2 YYNGEE. The CDR3 extends over 15 amino acids. Trimming cost V 3 bases and J 0 bases, with 10 bases left between them. In DNA form, the CDR3 reads TGTGCCAGCAGCGCCTCAAGGAGCTCCTACAATGAGCAGTTCTTC. The encoded protein is CASSASRSSYNEQFF.

This clonotype was picked up a small number of times. J is TRBJ2-6 and V is TRBV5-1, with unresolved D. This CDR3 has 20 amino acids. Trimming took off 0 bases at V and 2 bases at J, with 21 bases between the two ends. Germline CDR1 is SGHRS and CDR2 is YFSETQ. DNA of the CDR3: TGCGCCAGCAGCTTGGTTTACAGACAACAATTTAGCACTGGGGCCAACGTCCTGACTTTC. It is translated as CASSLVYRQQFSTGANVLTF.

This clonotype occurred a few times. The chain joins TRBV12-3 or TRBV12-4 to TRBJ2-5; 9 nucleotides align to TRBD2. This CDR3 is built from 17 residues. The J segment lost 5 bases and the V segment lost 3 bases, leaving 13 bases of the junction unmatched. CDR3 nucleotides: TGTGCCAGCAGTTTGGGAGACTTAGCGGGAGCAGGGGAGACCCAGTACTTC. Its protein product is CASSLGDLAGAGETQYF.

This clonotype was counted between two and nine times. The rearrangement links TRBV6-5 to TRBJ2-7, with D perhaps matching TRBD1 (7 bases). Germline CDR1 reads MNHEY; CDR2 reads SVGAGI. This CDR3 is built from 14 residues. Trimming cost V 4 bases and J 4 bases, with 14 bases left between them. In DNA, the CDR3 is TGTGCCAGCAGTTCGGAGGGGGCATCTTACGAGCAGTACTTC. Encoded protein: CASSSEGASYEQYF.

There are many counts of this clonotype. The rearrangement uses TRBV29-1 and TRBJ2-6; D gene ambiguous. Germline V gives CDR1 SQVTM, CDR2 ANQGSEA. V was clipped by 3 bases and J by 0 bases, with 3 bases between them. CDR3 length: 13 residues. The CDR3 sequence: CSVDSSGANVLTF. CDR3 DNA: TGCAGCGTTGACTCCTCTGGGGCCAACGTCCTGACTTTC.

Only a few counts were recorded for this clonotype. The chain employs TRBV10-3 and TRBJ1-4; D may be TRBD1 (6 bases). The CDR3 is 13 residues long. Germline CDR1 reads ENHRY; CDR2 reads SYGVKD. Trimming stripped 6 bases from V and 7 bases from J, with 12 bases between. As DNA, the CDR3 is TGTGCCATCAGGGGGGGCATGCGTGAAAAACTGTTTTTT. It specifies CAIRGGMREKLFF.

The V call is TRBV6-5, the J call TRBJ1-5; TRBD1 matches 7 bases. The germline gives CDR1 MNHEY, CDR2 SVGAGI. The J segment lost 5 bases and the V segment lost 4 bases, leaving 5 bases of the junction unmatched. This CDR3 region has 14 residues. CDR3 protein: CASSSGTEDQPQHF. The CDR3 DNA is TGTGCCAGCAGTTCCGGGACAGAAGATCAGCCCCAGCATTTT.

V usage is TRBV21-1 and J usage is TRBJ1-3; the table's D call of TRBD1 was not tested on the DNA. TRBV21-1 is classified as a pseudogene. This CDR3 contains 19 residues. CDR3 loop: CASSKVYSGQPFSGNTIYF. CDR3 coding DNA: TGTGCCAGCAGCAAAGTATATTCGGGGCAGCCCTTCTCTGGAAACACCATATATTTT.

This clonotype was counted between two and nine times. The CDR3: CASSAGQGSGNTIYF. DNA for the CDR3: TGCGCCAGCAGCGCGGGACAGGGCTCTGGAAACACCATATATTTT. The rearrangement uses TRBV5-1 and TRBJ1-3; 9 bases match TRBD1. The V segment lost 4 bases and the J segment 0 bases; nucleotides outside the gene matches: 2. The length of the CDR3 is 15 residues. Germline CDR1 SGHRS, CDR2 YFSETQ.

The chain employs TRBV7-9 and TRBJ2-7, with D tentatively TRBD1 (5 bases). From germline, CDR1 is SEHNR and CDR2 FQNEAQ (reference sequence). The CDR3 runs 14 residues. V lost 2 bases, J lost 0 bases, and 8 bases lay in between. Here the CDR3 reads CASSLRTNSYEQYF. The DNA of the CDR3 is TGTGCCAGCAGCTTACGGACAAACTCCTACGAGCAGTACTTC.

This clonotype was found a few times. The chain has TRBV11-2 and TRBJ2-7; no definite D call. Germline CDR1 is SGHAT and CDR2 is FQNNGV. With 4 bases removed from V and 6 bases from J, the gap between germline ends came to 13 bases. CDR3 length equals 13 residues. CDR3 amino acids: CASSYSPEGEQYF. Here the CDR3 DNA reads TGTGCCAGCAGCTACAGCCCCGAAGGCGAGCAGTACTTC.

The genes are TRBV20-1 and TRBJ2-5; perhaps TRBD2 as D (6 bases). The CDR3 is made up of 13 amino acids. Trimming pared 0 bases from V and 6 bases from J, leaving 11 bases between. Germline lookup yields CDR1 DFQATT and CDR2 SNEGSKA (reference sequence). In DNA form, the CDR3 reads TGCAGTGCTAGAGATCTCGGAGGGCAGACCCAGTACTTC. Residues: CSARDLGGQTQYF.

This clonotype was detected ten times or more. The chain recombines TRBV7-3 with TRBJ2-6; no definite D call. Looked up from germline, CDR1 is SGHTA and CDR2 is FQGTGA. V lost 2 bases and J lost 0, with 5 bases in between. The CDR3 runs 15 residues. The CDR3, as DNA: TGTGCCAGCAGCTTAGATCTCTCTGGGGCCAACGTCCTGACTTTC. Residues: CASSLDLSGANVLTF.

This clonotype was seen more than once but under ten times. The J gene is TRBJ2-7, the V gene TRBV5-1, with unresolved D. This CDR3 has 14 residues. The V gene lost 4 bases and the J gene lost 2 bases, with 13 bases spanning the gap. From germline, CDR1 is SGHRS and CDR2 YFSETQ. The CDR3 sequence is CASSARTETYEQYF. As DNA, the CDR3 is TGCGCCAGCAGCGCGAGGACGGAGACCTACGAGCAGTACTTC.

This clonotype was observed at least ten times. The chain recombines TRBV6-5 with TRBJ2-1, with TRBD2 matching over 8 bases. The V gene's germline CDR1 is MNHEY and CDR2 SVGAGI. The CDR3 has 17 residues. After removal of 5 bases from V and 1 base from J, the junction contained 10 bases not matched to a gene. This CDR3 reads CASSTELAATSYNEQFF. The CDR3 nucleotides are TGTGCCAGCAGTACCGAACTAGCGGCGACTTCCTACAATGAGCAGTTCTTC.

This clonotype was counted between two and nine times. V is TRBV29-1 and J is TRBJ2-1, with D possibly TRBD2 on 6 matching bases. Germline V gene lookup returns CDR1 SQVTM and CDR2 ANQGSEA. Trimming stripped 6 bases from V and 8 bases from J, with 17 bases between. This CDR3 is 13 amino acids long. The CDR3 sequence: CSVKEGGGHEQFF. The CDR3 coding sequence is TGCAGCGTCAAGGAGGGAGGTGGGCATGAGCAGTTCTTC.

This clonotype occurred a few times. This chain connects TRBV5-1 to TRBJ2-6; D unclear. Germline V gene data show CDR1 as SGHRS and CDR2 as YFSETQ. Trimming shortened V by 1 base and J by 0 bases, and 5 bases separated the two germline ends. There are 15 residues in the CDR3. CDR3 protein: CASSLSNSGANVLTF. The DNA of the CDR3 is TGCGCCAGCAGCTTGTCTAACTCTGGGGCCAACGTCCTGACTTTC.